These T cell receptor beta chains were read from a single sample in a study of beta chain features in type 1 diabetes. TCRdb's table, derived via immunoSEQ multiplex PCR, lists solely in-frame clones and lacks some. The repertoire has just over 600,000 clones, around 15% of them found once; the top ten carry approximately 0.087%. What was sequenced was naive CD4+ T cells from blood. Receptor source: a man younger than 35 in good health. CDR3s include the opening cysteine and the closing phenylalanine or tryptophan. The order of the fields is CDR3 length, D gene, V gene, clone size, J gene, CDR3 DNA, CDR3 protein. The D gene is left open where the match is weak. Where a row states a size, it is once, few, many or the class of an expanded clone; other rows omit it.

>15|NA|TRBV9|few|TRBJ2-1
TGTGCCAGCAGCGTAAAGGTCTTCTCCTACAATGAGCAGTTCTTC
CASSVKVFSYNEQFF
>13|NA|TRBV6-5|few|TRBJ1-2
TGTGCCAGCAGTTATCTTGGGGTCTATGGCTACACCTTC
CASSYLGVYGYTF
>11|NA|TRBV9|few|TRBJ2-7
TGTGCCAGCAGCCCAGCTGGGGAGCAGTACTTC
CASSPAGEQYF
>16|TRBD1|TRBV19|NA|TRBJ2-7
TGTGCCAGTAGTCCGCTGGACAGGGGAAACTCCTACGAGCAGTACTTC
CASSPLDRGNSYEQYF
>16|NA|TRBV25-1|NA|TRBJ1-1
TGTGCCCAGGGCGCAGGGGCGACCTTATCGAACACTGAAGCTTTCTTT
CAQGAGATLSNTEAFF
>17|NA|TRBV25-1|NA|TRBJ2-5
TGTGCCAGCAGTGAATTGGCCTCAGGCGTCCTTCAAGAGACCCAGTACTTC
CASSELASGVLQETQYF
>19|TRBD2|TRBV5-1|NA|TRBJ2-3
TGCGCCAGCAGCGCGGCCGGGACTAGCGGGAGGATGGGCACAGATACGCAGTATTTT
CASSAAGTSGRMGTDTQYF
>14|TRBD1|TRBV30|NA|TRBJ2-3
TGTGCCTCCTCGGGACAGGGGGTTGCAGATACGCAGTATTTT
CASSGQGVADTQYF
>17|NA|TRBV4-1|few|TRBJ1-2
TGCGCCAGCAGCCAACCATTCCGGGGGTCAACTAACTATGGCTACACCTTC
CASSQPFRGSTNYGYTF
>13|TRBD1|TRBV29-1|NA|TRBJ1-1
TGCAGCGTTGGTTGGACAGGGCACACTGAAGCTTTCTTT
CSVGWTGHTEAFF
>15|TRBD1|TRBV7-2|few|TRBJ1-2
TGTGCCAGCAGCGGAGGGACAGGAACTAACTATGGCTACACCTTC
CASSGGTGTNYGYTF
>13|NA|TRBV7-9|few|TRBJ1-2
TGTGCCAGCAGCTTAGGGGGTGGCTATGGCTACACCTTC
CASSLGGGYGYTF
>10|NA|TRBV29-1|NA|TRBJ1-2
TGCAGCGTTGAACAGTATGGCTACACCTTC
CSVEQYGYTF
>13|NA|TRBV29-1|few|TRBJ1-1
TGCAGCGTCGAAAGGGGGGCCTGGACTGAAGCTTTCTTT
CSVERGAWTEAFF
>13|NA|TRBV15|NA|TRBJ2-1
TGTGCCACCAGCAGAGCAAAAAGGGATGAGCAGTTCTTC
CATSRAKRDEQFF
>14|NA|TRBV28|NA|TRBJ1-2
TGTGCCAGCAGTTTACAGGCCCTCGGCTACGGCTACACCTTC
CASSLQALGYGYTF
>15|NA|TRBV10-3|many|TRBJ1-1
TGTGCCATCAGTGAGTCGGTCGGGGTTGGAACTGAAGCTTTCTTT
CAISESVGVGTEAFF
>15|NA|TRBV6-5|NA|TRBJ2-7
TGTGCCAGCAGTTACTCCGGAGCAGGAGTCTACGAGCAGTACTTC
CASSYSGAGVYEQYF